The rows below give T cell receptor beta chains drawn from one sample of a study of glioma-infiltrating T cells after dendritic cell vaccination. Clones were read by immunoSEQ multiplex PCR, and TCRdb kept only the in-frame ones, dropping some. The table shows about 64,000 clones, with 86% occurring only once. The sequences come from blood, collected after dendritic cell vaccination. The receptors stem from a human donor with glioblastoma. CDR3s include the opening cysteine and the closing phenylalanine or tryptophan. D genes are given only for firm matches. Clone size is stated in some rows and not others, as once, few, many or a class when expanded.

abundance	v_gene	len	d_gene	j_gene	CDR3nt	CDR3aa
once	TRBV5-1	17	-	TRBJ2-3	TGCGCCAGCAGCTCGCGGGGCCCCCAAAAGGGGACAGATACGCAGTATTTT	CASSSRGPQKGTDTQYF
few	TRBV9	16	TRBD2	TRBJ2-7	TGTGCCAGCAGCGTAACGGCGGGAGGGCCTGCCTACGAGCAGTACTTC	CASSVTAGGPAYEQYF
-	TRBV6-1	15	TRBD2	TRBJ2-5	TGTGCCAGCAGTGAAGCGAGACTAGCGGGGTTGACCCAGTACTTC	CASSEARLAGLTQYF
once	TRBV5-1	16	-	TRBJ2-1	TGCGCCAGCAGCCAGACTGGACAGAGCTCCTACAATGAGCAGTTCTTC	CASSQTGQSSYNEQFF
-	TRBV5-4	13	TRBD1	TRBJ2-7	TGTGCCAGCAGTAAGACAGGGGGCTACGAGCAGTACTTC	CASSKTGGYEQYF
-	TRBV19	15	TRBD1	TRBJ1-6	TGTGCCAGTAGTATAGTGGAGACAGGGAATTCACCCCTCCACTTT	CASSIVETGNSPLHF
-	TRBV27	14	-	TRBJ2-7	TGTGCCAGCAGTTTGGGCAGGGGAGGGCACGAGCAGTACTTC	CASSLGRGGHEQYF
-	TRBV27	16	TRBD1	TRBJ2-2	TGTGCCAGCTCCAAACAGGGGCCCAAGGGCACCGGGGAGCTGTTTTTT	CASSKQGPKGTGELFF
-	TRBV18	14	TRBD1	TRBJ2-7	TGTGCCAGCTCACCTGGGACAGTCTCCTACGAGCAGTACTTC	CASSPGTVSYEQYF
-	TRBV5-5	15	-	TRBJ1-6	TGTGCCAGCAGCTCGACAGGCGATTATAATTCACCCCTCCACTTT	CASSSTGDYNSPLHF
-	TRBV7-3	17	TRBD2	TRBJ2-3	TGTGCCAGCAGCCCCCTCACGGTAGCGGGAGTCGAAGATACGCAGTATTTT	CASSPLTVAGVEDTQYF
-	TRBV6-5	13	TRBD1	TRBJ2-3	TGTGCCAGCGGGACAGGGGGCACAGATACGCAGTATTTT	CASGTGGTDTQYF
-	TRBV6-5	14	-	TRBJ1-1	TGTGCCAGCAGTTTGACGACTAGGGGCACTGAAGCTTTCTTT	CASSLTTRGTEAFF
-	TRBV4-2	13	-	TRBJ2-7	TGTGCCAGCAGAAAAGAGGGACATTGGGAGCAGTACTTC	CASRKEGHWEQYF
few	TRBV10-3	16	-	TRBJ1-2	TGTGCCATCAGTGATAGAGTTAGCGGGGGCGACTATGGCTACACCTTC	CAISDRVSGGDYGYTF
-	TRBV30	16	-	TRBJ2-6	TGTGCCTGGGGTGCCCGGGTCTTCTCTGGGGCCAACGTCCTGACTTTC	CAWGARVFSGANVLTF
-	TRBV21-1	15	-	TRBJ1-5	TGTGCCAGCAGCAAAGGGTTCGGGGTCGATCAGCCCCAGCATTTT	CASSKGFGVDQPQHF
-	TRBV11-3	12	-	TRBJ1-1	TGTGCCAGCAGCAGCTTTAAAACTGAAGCTTTCTTT	CASSSFKTEAFF
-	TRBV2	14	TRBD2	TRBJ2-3	TGTGCCAGCAGTGAAGAAGCTGCGGGAGCGGGGTCCTCCTTT	CASSEEAAGAGSSF
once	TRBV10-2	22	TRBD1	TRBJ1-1	TGCGCCAGCAGTGAGTCTCGACTTTGGGCCGACCCTACAGGGGTCGAGAACACTGAAGCTTTCTTT	CASSESRLWADPTGVENTEAFF
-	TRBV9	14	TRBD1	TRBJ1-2	TGTGCCAGCAGCGGCAGACAGGGGGGCTATGGCTACACCTTC	CASSGRQGGYGYTF
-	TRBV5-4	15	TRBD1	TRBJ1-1	TGTGCCAGCAGCCCGGGACTAAGGACAGGGAACGAAGCTTTCTTT	CASSPGLRTGNEAFF
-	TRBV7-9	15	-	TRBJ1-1	TGTGCCAGCAGCTTAGAGGTTCGGGTGAACACTGAAGCTTTCTTT	CASSLEVRVNTEAFF
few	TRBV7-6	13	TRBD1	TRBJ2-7	TGTGCCAGCAGCTTAGTAGGGGACAGCCAATGGTACTTC	CASSLVGDSQWYF
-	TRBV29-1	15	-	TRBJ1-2	TGCAGCGTTGAAGGATCCCCTGACAGGACCTATGGCTACACCTTC	CSVEGSPDRTYGYTF
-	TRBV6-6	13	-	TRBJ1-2	TGTGCCAGCAGTTACCAAAGCCGCTATGGCTACACCTTC	CASSYQSRYGYTF
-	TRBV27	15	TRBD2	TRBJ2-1	TGTGCCAGCAGGTCCGGGACTAGCTCCTACAATGAGCAGTTCTTC	CASRSGTSSYNEQFF
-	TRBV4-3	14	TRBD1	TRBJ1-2	TGCGCCAGCAGCCCAGGGACAGCCGAAATTGGCTACACCTTC	CASSPGTAEIGYTF
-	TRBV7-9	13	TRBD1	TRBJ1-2	TGTGCCAGCAGCTTGGGACAGGGAGATGGCTACACCTTC	CASSLGQGDGYTF
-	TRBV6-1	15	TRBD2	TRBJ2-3	TGTGCCAGCAGGCGGACTAGCGGCTACACAGATACGCAGTATTTT	CASRRTSGYTDTQYF
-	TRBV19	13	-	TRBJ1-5	TGTGCCAGTAGTATGGGGGGTAATCAGCCCCAGCATTTT	CASSMGGNQPQHF
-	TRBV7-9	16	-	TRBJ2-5	TGTGCCAGCAGCTTACAGCGCGGCGGCGTCCAAGAGACCCAGTACTTC	CASSLQRGGVQETQYF
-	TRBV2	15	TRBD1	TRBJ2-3	TGTGCCAGCAGCTCTACCGGGACAGGGGACGATACGCAGTATTTT	CASSSTGTGDDTQYF
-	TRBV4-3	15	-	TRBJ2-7	TGCGCCAGCAGCGTAACCAGGGGATCGTTCTACGAGCAGTACTTC	CASSVTRGSFYEQYF
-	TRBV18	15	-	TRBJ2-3	TGTGCCAGCTCACCACGACCGGGGGGCGAGGATACGCAGTATTTT	CASSPRPGGEDTQYF
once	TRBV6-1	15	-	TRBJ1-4	TGTGCCAGCAGTCCCGTGCGTAGCACTAATGAAAAACTGTTTTTT	CASSPVRSTNEKLFF
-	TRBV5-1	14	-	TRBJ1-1	TGCGCCAGCAGACCTACAGGGCTGAACACTGAAGCTTTCTTT	CASRPTGLNTEAFF